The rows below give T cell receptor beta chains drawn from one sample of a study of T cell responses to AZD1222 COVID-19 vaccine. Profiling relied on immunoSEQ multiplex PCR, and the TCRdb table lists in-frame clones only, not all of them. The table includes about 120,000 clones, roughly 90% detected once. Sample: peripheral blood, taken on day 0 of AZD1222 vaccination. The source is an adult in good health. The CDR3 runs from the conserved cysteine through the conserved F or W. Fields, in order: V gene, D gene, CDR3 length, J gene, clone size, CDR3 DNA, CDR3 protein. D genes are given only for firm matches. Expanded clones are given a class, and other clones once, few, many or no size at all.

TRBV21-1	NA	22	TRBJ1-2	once	TGTGCCAGCAGCAAAGGGAACCCCCCCAGACCCCTAAAACCAGGGGTTGGCTATGGCTACACCTTC	CASSKGNPPRPLKPGVGYGYTF
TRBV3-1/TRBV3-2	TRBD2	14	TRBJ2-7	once	TGTGCCAGCAGCCGCCAGCGGGGCACCTACGAGCAGTACTTC	CASSRQRGTYEQYF
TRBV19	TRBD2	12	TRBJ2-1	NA	TGTGCCACCAAGGCGGGGGGCGATGAGCAGTTCTTC	CATKAGGDEQFF
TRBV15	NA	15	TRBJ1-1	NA	TGTGCCACCAGCAGAGATCGGGGACCGAACACTGAAGCTTTCTTT	CATSRDRGPNTEAFF
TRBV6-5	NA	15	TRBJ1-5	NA	TGTGCCAGCAGACCATTCGAGTTTAGCAATCAGCCCCAGCATTTT	CASRPFEFSNQPQHF
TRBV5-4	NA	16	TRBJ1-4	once	TGTGCCAGCAGCGGGGGGGGTGGAACAACTAATGAAAAACTGTTTTTT	CASSGGGGTTNEKLFF
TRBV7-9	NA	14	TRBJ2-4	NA	TGTGCCAGCAGCTTAGCAGGTACCCAAGGCATTCAGTACTTC	CASSLAGTQGIQYF
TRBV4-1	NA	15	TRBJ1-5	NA	TGCGCCAGCAGCGCTAGCCCGGACAGCAATCAGCCCCAGCATTTT	CASSASPDSNQPQHF
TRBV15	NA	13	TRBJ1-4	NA	TGTGCCACCAGCAGGGGATTTAATGAAAAACTGTTTTTT	CATSRGFNEKLFF
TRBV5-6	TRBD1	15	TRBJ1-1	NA	TGTGCCAGCAGTTGGCAGGGGGTCCAAGCCACTGAAGCTTTCTTT	CASSWQGVQATEAFF
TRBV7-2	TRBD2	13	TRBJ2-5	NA	TGTGCCAGCCATTTAGCGGGGGGTGAGACCCAGTACTTC	CASHLAGGETQYF
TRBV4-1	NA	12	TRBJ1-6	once	TGCGCCAGCAGCCGAAGCGGATCACCCCTCCACTTT	CASSRSGSPLHF
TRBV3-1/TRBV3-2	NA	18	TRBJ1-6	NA	TGTGCCAGCAGCCAAGGTGTCGGCAGCTACGACTACGGCCACCCCCTCCACTTT	CASSQGVGSYDYGHPLHF
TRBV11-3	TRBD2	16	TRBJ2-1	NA	TGTGCCAGCAGTTTTGGACTAGCGGGAGCTTGGAATGAGCAGTTCTTC	CASSFGLAGAWNEQFF
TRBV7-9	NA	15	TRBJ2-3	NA	TGTGCCAGCAGCTTAGGGGGACAACACACAGATACGCAGTATTTT	CASSLGGQHTDTQYF
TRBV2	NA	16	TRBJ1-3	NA	TGTGCCAGCAGTAGGGCCACGGCCGTCTCTGGAAACACCATATATTTT	CASSRATAVSGNTIYF
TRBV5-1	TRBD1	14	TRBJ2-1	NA	TGCGCCAGCCAGTCCGGGACAGGGTATGATGAGCAGTTCTTC	CASQSGTGYDEQFF
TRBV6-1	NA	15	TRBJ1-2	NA	TGTGCCAGCAGTGAAGCGCTCGACAACCTACATGGCTACACCTTC	CASSEALDNLHGYTF
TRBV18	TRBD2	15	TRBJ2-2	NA	TGTGCCAGCTTCACTAGCGGGAGTGGAACCGGGGAGCTGTTTTTT	CASFTSGSGTGELFF
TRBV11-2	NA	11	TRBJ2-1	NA	TGTGCCAGCAGCTTAGCTGAGGGGCAGTTCTTC	CASSLAEGQFF
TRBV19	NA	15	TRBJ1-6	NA	TGTGCCAGTAGCTCCAGGACGGGGTGGAATTCACCCCTCCACTTT	CASSSRTGWNSPLHF
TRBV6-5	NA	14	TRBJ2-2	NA	TGTGCCAGCAGTTACGTCCGGGTCACCGGGGAGCTGTTTTTT	CASSYVRVTGELFF
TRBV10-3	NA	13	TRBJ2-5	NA	TGTGCCATCAGGGACACGATCCAAGAGACCCAGTACTTC	CAIRDTIQETQYF
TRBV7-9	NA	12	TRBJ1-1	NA	TGTGCCAGCAGTTGGGTGAACACTGAAGCTTTCTTT	CASSWVNTEAFF
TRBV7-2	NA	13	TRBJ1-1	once	TGTGCCAGTCGGGGGGGGCCGAACACTGAAGCTTTCTTT	CASRGGPNTEAFF
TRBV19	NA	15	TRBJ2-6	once	TGTGCCAGTAGTCTACAGGGCGCCGGGGCCAACGTCCTGACTTTC	CASSLQGAGANVLTF
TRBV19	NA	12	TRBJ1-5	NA	TGTGCCAGCGCCGGATCGGGTCAGCCCCAGCATTTT	CASAGSGQPQHF
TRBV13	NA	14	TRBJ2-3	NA	TGTGCCAGCAGCTTAGGTCTAAGCACAGATACGCAGTATTTT	CASSLGLSTDTQYF
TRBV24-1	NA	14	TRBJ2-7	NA	TGTGCCACCAGTGAGGCCGGGACCTCCTACGAGCAGTACTTC	CATSEAGTSYEQYF
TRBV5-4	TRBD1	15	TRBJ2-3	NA	TGTGCCAGCAGCCCAGGACAGGGAGATGCAGATACGCAGTATTTT	CASSPGQGDADTQYF
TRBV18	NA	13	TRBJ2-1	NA	TGTGCCAGCTCCACCTACAGGGACAATGAGCAGTTCTTC	CASSTYRDNEQFF
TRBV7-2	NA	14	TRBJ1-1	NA	TGTGCCAGCAGCCGTCCCGGGGTTAACACTGAAGCTTTCTTT	CASSRPGVNTEAFF
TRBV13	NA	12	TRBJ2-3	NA	TGTGCCAGTAGTAGAGGCACAGATACGCAGTATTTT	CASSRGTDTQYF
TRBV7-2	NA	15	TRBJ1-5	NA	TGTGCCAGCAGCTTAGTCCCCAATAGCAATCAGCCCCAGCATTTT	CASSLVPNSNQPQHF
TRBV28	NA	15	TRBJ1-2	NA	TGTGCCAGCAGTGGGAGGGGAGGAGTGATCTATGGCTACACCTTC	CASSGRGGVIYGYTF
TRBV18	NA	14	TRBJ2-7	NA	TGTGCCAGCTCACCACCTATAAACCCCTACGAGCAGTACTTC	CASSPPINPYEQYF
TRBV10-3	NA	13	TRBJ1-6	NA	TGTGCCATCAGTGACTCAAAGGAAGCACCCCTCCACTTT	CAISDSKEAPLHF
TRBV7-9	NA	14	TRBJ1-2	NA	TGTGCCAGCAGCCCAGTCAGCCCCGGGGGACGGCCCACCTTC	CASSPVSPGGRPTF
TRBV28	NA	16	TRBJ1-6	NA	TGTGCCAGCGGCGACTCAAAGAGTACGTTTAATTCACCCCTCCACTTT	CASGDSKSTFNSPLHF
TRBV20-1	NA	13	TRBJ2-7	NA	TGCAGTGCTAGTCCTCCCGACGACTACGAGCAGTACTTC	CSASPPDDYEQYF
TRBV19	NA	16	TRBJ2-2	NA	TGTGCCAGTAGTATAGGTGCAGGGGCCCCCACCGGGGAGCTGTTTTTT	CASSIGAGAPTGELFF
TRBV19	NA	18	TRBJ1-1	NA	TGTGCCAGTATCTCCATAGGAGGGCCAGGGATTTCTAATACTGAAGCTTTCTTT	CASISIGGPGISNTEAFF
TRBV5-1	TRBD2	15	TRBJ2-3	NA	TGCGCCAGCAGCGCTAGCGGGGGCGACACAGATACGCAGTATTTT	CASSASGGDTDTQYF
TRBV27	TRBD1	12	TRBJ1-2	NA	TGTGCCACTGGCCGGACAGGTTCCGGCTACACCTTC	CATGRTGSGYTF